The 28 T cell receptor beta chains presented below share a single source sample, sequenced in a study of regulatory T cells in long-lasting Graves disease. As for time point: newly diagnosed GD, antithyroid drugs for less than 3 months. PBMC RNA served as the TCR library source. TCR beta libraries were built with iRepertoire HTBI primers and Arm-PCR of CDR3 regions. Via MiXCR, TCRdb re-called the multiplex PCR reads, giving one row per CDR3 protein. Of 450,000 to 650,000 distinct CDR3 sequences in the sample, around 15% were seen once. Separately, the same data were catalogued under a study of T cells in Graves' hyperthyroidism and ophthalmopathy.

This specimen consisted of peripheral blood mononuclear cells (PBMCs), obtained at new diagnosis, from a patient treated with antithyroid drugs. All receptors come from a middle-aged woman with Graves disease.

This clonotype was seen at least ten times. The chain recombines TRBV20-1 with TRBJ2-1; D not certain. The CDR3 covers 11 residues. Deletions cut 5 bases from V and 3 bases from J, with 5 bases between. The germline CDR1 and CDR2 sequences are DFQATT and SNEGSKA (reference sequence). The CDR3 sequence: CSAANYNEQFF. DNA for the CDR3: TGCAGTGCTGCCAACTACAATGAGCAGTTCTTC.

This clonotype occurred many times. V and J are TRBV12-3 or TRBV12-4 and TRBJ2-3, with D possibly matching TRBD1 (5 bases). The ends were cut back, 3 bases at V and 0 bases at J, with 10 bases in the middle. The CDR3 loop spans 15 amino acids. The CDR3 DNA follows: TGTGCCAGCAGTTTGACAGCGAAGAGCACAGATACGCAGTATTTT. Translating gives CASSLTAKSTDTQYF.

This clonotype has only a few counts. This rearrangement joins TRBV7-9 to TRBJ2-7, with a possible D match to TRBD2 (5 bases). The germline V gene encodes CDR1 SEHNR and CDR2 FQNEAQ (reference sequence). V shed 11 bases and J shed 1 base, with 18 bases lying between them. This CDR3 is built from 14 residues. The CDR3 bases are TGTGCCGCCGGAGGAAGCGACCTATCCTACGAGCAGTACTTC. It translates to CAAGGSDLSYEQYF.

The J gene is TRBJ1-4, the V gene TRBV6-2 or TRBV6-3; 7 positions agree with TRBD1. The CDR3 is made up of 16 amino acids. With V trimmed by 5 bases and J by 3 bases, 9 bases remained unmatched. Germline CDR1 MNHEY, CDR2 SVGEGT. The CDR3 protein is CASSESAGTANEKLFF. CDR3 nucleotide sequence: TGTGCCAGCAGTGAGTCGGCCGGGACAGCTAATGAAAAACTGTTTTTT.

In its sample, this clonotype was seen many times. The chain links TRBV20-1 to TRBJ2-7, with D possibly matching TRBD2 (6 bases). CDR3 length: 13 residues. Germline loops: CDR1 DFQATT, CDR2 SNEGSKA (reference sequence). Trimming took 5 bases from V and 0 from J, leaving 11 bases between them. The DNA for the CDR3 is TGCAGTGCTCCGTGGGGGGTCTCCTACGAGCAGTACTTC. Its translation: CSAPWGVSYEQYF.

Concerning this clonotype itself: This may be a read error: a much more frequent sequence differs by one nucleotide. It is likely a read error, because the conserved phenylalanine at the end of the CDR3 is missing. This chain joins TRBV6-2 or TRBV6-3 and TRBJ1-1; no clear D. V was trimmed by 5 bases and J by 2 bases, leaving 12 bases between them. From germline, CDR1 is MNHEY and CDR2 SVGEGT. This CDR3 has 14 amino acids. Written as DNA, the CDR3 is TGTGCCAGCAGTGAGTGGTTACAAAACACTGAAGCTTTCCTT. It is translated as CASSEWLQNTEAFL.

This clonotype showed up just a few times. The V gene is TRBV12-3 or TRBV12-4, the J gene TRBJ1-2; 8 nucleotides agree with TRBD1. The length of the CDR3 is 12 residues. V shed 6 bases and J 9 bases; nucleotides not matched to a gene: 6. The CDR3 spells CASSQDRVCYTF. In DNA form, the CDR3 reads TGTGCCAGCAGCCAGGACAGGGTTTGCTACACCTTC.

In this sample, this clonotype turned up many times. The chain is built from TRBV27 and TRBJ2-7; 14 nucleotides line up with TRBD2. The length of the CDR3 is 15 residues. CDR1 and CDR2 (germline): MNHEY, SMNVEV (reference sequence). Losses at the gene ends were 6 bases for V and 3 bases for J; bases not matched to a gene: 4. The CDR3 loop is CASSRGLAGVYEQYF. CDR3 in DNA: TGTGCCAGCAGCAGGGGACTAGCGGGGGTCTACGAGCAGTACTTC.

The rearrangement uses TRBV20-1 and TRBJ2-3; 10 bases map to TRBD2. This CDR3 is built from 17 residues. The V gene end was trimmed by 5 bases and the J gene end by 1 base; junction bases not matched to a gene: 12. In germline, CDR1 is DFQATT, CDR2 SNEGSKA (reference sequence). The CDR3 protein is CSARTRALAGGTDTQYF. The CDR3 DNA follows: TGCAGTGCTCGTACCCGGGCCCTAGCGGGGGGCACAGATACGCAGTATTTT.

This clonotype was picked up many times. This chain links TRBV10-3 with TRBJ1-4, with 9 bases that match TRBD1. CDR1 and CDR2 (germline): ENHRY, SYGVKD. V dropped 5 bases and J dropped 8; count of bases not matched to a gene: 9. The CDR3 spans 15 residues. The CDR3 sequence: CAISTGQGQGEKLFF. The CDR3 nucleotides are TGTGCCATCAGTACAGGACAGGGGCAAGGAGAAAAACTGTTTTTT.

The chain recombines TRBV3-1 with TRBJ2-2, with 9 positions matching TRBD2. Trimming cost V 6 bases and J 8 bases; bases outside gene matches: 10. The CDR3 covers 15 residues. Germline assignment: CDR1 LGHDT and CDR2 YNNKEL (reference sequence). This chain's CDR3 is CASRQASGTFGELFF. The CDR3 DNA sequence: TGTGCCAGCAGACAGGCTAGCGGGACTTTTGGGGAGCTGTTTTTT.

This clonotype was seen repeatedly, ten times or more. The chain uses TRBV5-1 and TRBJ2-7; 7 bases agree with TRBD1. The CDR3 totals 15 residues. Per germline, CDR1 SGHRS and CDR2 YFSETQ. V lost 4 bases, J lost 3 bases, and 10 bases stayed unmatched. CDR3 sequence: CASSQSTGWIYEQYF. The CDR3 DNA is TGCGCCAGCAGCCAGTCGACAGGGTGGATCTACGAGCAGTACTTC.

The chain combines TRBV2 with TRBJ2-1; the D is unclear. Germline lookup yields CDR1 SNHLY and CDR2 FYNNEI. The V and J ends lost 4 bases and 0 bases respectively, with 7 bases between them. This CDR3 comprises 14 residues. The CDR3 DNA is TGTGCCAGCAGTGCCGAGAGCTCCTACAATGAGCAGTTCTTC. Translation gives CASSAESSYNEQFF. Variable domain in full (rest from reference TRBV2 and TRBJ2-1): EPEVTQTPSHQVTQMGQEVILRCVPISNHLYFYWYRQILGQKVEFLVSFYNNEISEKSEIFDDQFSVERPDGSNFTLKIRSTKLEDSAMYFCASSAESSYNEQFFGPGTRLTVL.

This clonotype has a handful of counts. The J gene is TRBJ1-6, the V gene TRBV30; D is ambiguous. Germline V gene data show CDR1 as GTSNPN and CDR2 as SVGIG (reference sequence). The CDR3 runs 13 residues. Trimming took 4 bases from V and 6 from J, leaving 10 bases between them. In DNA form, the CDR3 reads TGTGCCTGGATTGGATTGGGTAATTCACCCCTCCACTTT. This codes for CAWIGLGNSPLHF.

This clonotype was recorded at least ten times. This rearrangement joins TRBV11-2 to TRBJ2-5; D call uncertain. The length of the CDR3 is 11 residues. V shed 7 bases and J shed 5 bases, with 8 bases lying between them. Germline values: CDR1 SGHAT, CDR2 FQNNGV. The CDR3 nucleotides are TGTGCCAGCACCCTAGGGGAGACCCAGTACTTC. It is translated as CASTLGETQYF.

In this sample, this clonotype turned up many times. The CDR3 is CASSPREGWGTEAFF. CDR3 sequence (DNA): TGTGCCAGCTCACCAAGGGAGGGGTGGGGCACTGAAGCTTTCTTT. This chain links TRBV18 with TRBJ1-1, with D possibly TRBD1 on 5 matching bases. With 2 bases removed from V and 4 bases from J, the gap between germline ends came to 14 bases. CDR3 length: 15 amino acids. Germline CDR1 is KGHSH and CDR2 is LQKENI.

This clonotype has at least ten counts. The chain recombines TRBV29-1 with TRBJ2-1; 9 bases are a match to TRBD1. Germline lookup yields CDR1 SQVTM and CDR2 ANQGSEA. The trim removed 3 bases at V and 12 bases at J, leaving 6 bases unmatched. The CDR3 loop spans 12 amino acids. CDR3 in amino acids: CSVEGQGRRQFF. The CDR3 region has the DNA TGCAGCGTTGAGGGACAGGGTAGAAGGCAGTTCTTC.

This clonotype was picked up many times. The chain employs TRBV3-1 and TRBJ2-1, with D maybe TRBD1 (5 bases). Germline CDR1 and CDR2: LGHDT and YNNKEL (reference sequence). V lost 3 bases to trimming and J lost 2 bases, with 17 bases between them. The CDR3 is 17 amino acids. As DNA, the CDR3 is TGTGCCAGCAGCCACAGTCCAGGGTCGATCGCCTACAATGAGCAGTTCTTC. It yields the protein CASSHSPGSIAYNEQFF.

This clonotype came up many times. The chain links TRBV19 to TRBJ2-1; no reliable D call. This CDR3 has 12 residues. Trimming took 5 bases from V and 7 from J, leaving 9 bases between them. CDR1 and CDR2 (germline): LNHDA, SQIVND (reference sequence). The CDR3 loop is CASSPQSNEQFF. The CDR3 bases are TGTGCCAGTAGTCCTCAGTCGAATGAGCAGTTCTTC.

This clonotype was recorded at least ten times. This chain connects TRBV4-1 to TRBJ1-5; tentatively, D is TRBD1 (5 bases). CDR1 and CDR2 (germline): MGHRA, YSYEKL. V dropped 5 bases and J dropped 5 bases, with 16 bases sitting between them. The CDR3 extends over 15 amino acids. The CDR3 sequence: CASSGQYGGYQPQHF. In DNA, the CDR3 is TGCGCCAGCAGCGGACAATACGGGGGGTATCAGCCCCAGCATTTT.

Many counts were recorded for this clonotype. J is TRBJ1-1 and V is TRBV2; D is unresolved. The CDR3 totals 12 residues. Trimming cost V 6 bases and J 7 bases, with 12 bases left between them. CDR1 and CDR2 from the germline V gene are SNHLY and FYNNEI. CDR3 in DNA: TGTGCCAGCAGCACCTCTGGAAATGAAGCTTTCTTT. Residues: CASSTSGNEAFF.

This clonotype was recorded at least ten times. This sequence joins TRBV6-2 or TRBV6-3 and TRBJ1-2; maybe TRBD1 (6 bases). The germline V and J ends were trimmed by 6 bases and 7 bases, with 21 bases remaining between them. Looked up from germline, CDR1 is MNHEY and CDR2 is SVGEGT. The CDR3 has 15 amino acids. The CDR3 protein is CASSSVDQGHRGYTF. CDR3 nucleotide sequence: TGTGCCAGCAGCTCAGTTGACCAGGGGCACCGTGGCTACACCTTC.

The chain carries TRBV20-1 and TRBJ2-4; 12 bases agree with TRBD1. This CDR3 spans 16 amino acids. J gave up 2 bases and V 4 bases, and 6 bases lay outside the gene matches. The V gene's germline CDR1 is DFQATT and CDR2 SNEGSKA (reference sequence). CDR3 region: CSAKGDRGLTKNIQYF. Written as DNA, the CDR3 is TGCAGTGCTAAAGGGGACAGGGGGCTGACCAAAAACATTCAGTACTTC.

This clonotype occurred a few times. V is TRBV25-1 and J is TRBJ2-2, with D perhaps TRBD2 (7 bases). V was clipped by 3 bases and J by 4 bases, with 18 bases between them. The CDR3 spans 17 residues. CDR1 and CDR2 (germline): MGHDK, SYGVNS. This CDR3 is CASSDSSRGASTGELFF. CDR3 nucleotides: TGTGCCAGCAGTGACAGTTCCCGGGGGGCGAGCACCGGGGAGCTGTTTTTT.

This clonotype was found many times. DNA for the CDR3: TGCAGTGCCCCCGGGGGGCCACAAGAGACCCAGTACTTC. It yields the protein CSAPGGPQETQYF. V gene TRBV20-1 combines with J gene TRBJ2-5; maybe TRBD2 (7 bases). The CDR3 contains 13 residues. Trimming left V 6 bases short and J 2 bases short, with 13 bases between. The V gene's germline CDR1 is DFQATT and CDR2 SNEGSKA (reference sequence).

This clonotype was observed many times. This chain links TRBV3-1 with TRBJ1-2; 8 positions match TRBD1. The ends lost 1 base at V and 3 bases at J; junction bases unmatched: 4. The CDR3 spans 15 residues. Germline V gene sequence: CDR1 LGHDT, CDR2 YNNKEL (reference sequence). In DNA form, the CDR3 reads TGTGCCAGCAGCCAAGGGGCAGGGGGCGACTATGGCTACACCTTC. This codes for CASSQGAGGDYGYTF.

The chain employs TRBV10-3 and TRBJ1-5, with D tentatively TRBD1 (6 bases). This CDR3 is 15 amino acids long. The germline V gene encodes CDR1 ENHRY and CDR2 SYGVKD. V dropped 0 bases and J dropped 7 bases, with 13 bases sitting between them. The CDR3 spells CAISESTGQNQPQHF. The CDR3 DNA sequence: TGTGCCATCAGTGAGTCGACGGGACAAAACCAGCCCCAGCATTTT.

This clonotype was found many times. The chain is built from TRBV2 and TRBJ1-1, with D unresolved. The germline gives CDR1 SNHLY, CDR2 FYNNEI. The CDR3 runs to 14 residues. Trimming pared 6 bases from V and 0 bases from J, leaving 11 bases between. CDR3 residues: CASRREFLNTEAFF. CDR3 coding DNA: TGTGCCAGCAGAAGGGAGTTCTTGAACACTGAAGCTTTCTTT.